This T cell receptor (beta chain) emerged from a study of blood T cell repertoires in COVID-19. Profiling relied on immunoSEQ multiplex PCR, and the TCRdb table lists in-frame clones only, not all of them. The sample carries fewer than 400,000 clones, nearly 90% recorded once. Trimming left V 9 bases short and J 1 base short, with 18 bases between. Germline V CDR1 and CDR2: SGHTA, FQGTGA. The CDR3 loop spans 15 amino acids. Which cohort a participant joined came from the clinical history participants gave. Sequencing input: PBMCs or T cells enriched from blood (not recorded which). The V call is TRBV7-3, the J call TRBJ1-1, with D tentatively TRBD1 (5 bases). The sequence came from a woman in her 30s who had recovered from COVID-19. Here the CDR3 reads CASKLSRERNTEAFF. The CDR3 region has the DNA TGTGCCAGTAAACTAAGCAGGGAAAGGAACACTGAAGCTTTCTTT.